The 28 T cell receptor beta chains listed next were all sequenced from one sample in a study of identical twins. TCRdb recomputed calls from the 5' RACE reads with MiXCR, one row per CDR3 protein. This sample carries approximately 1.8 million distinct CDR3 sequences, roughly a third of them seen once, and the ten largest clones take around 0.3%. Material: cord blood. These receptors were collected from a newborn girl in good health.

This clonotype was picked up a small number of times. The rearrangement uses TRBV11-2 and TRBJ2-2, with a possible D match to TRBD1 (6 bases). Between the trimmed V and J ends, which lost 4 bases and 7 bases, there was a span of 16 bases. Germline loops: CDR1 SGHAT, CDR2 FQNNGV. The CDR3 spans 15 residues. Written as DNA, the CDR3 is TGTGCCAGCAGCTCCCTTACAGGGAAAGTCGGGGAGCTGTTTTTT. Its protein product is CASSSLTGKVGELFF.

The sample holds many counts of this clonotype. The chain recombines TRBV25-1 with TRBJ2-7; D may be TRBD1 (6 bases). CDR3 length equals 14 residues. Looked up from germline, CDR1 is MGHDK and CDR2 is SYGVNS. Between the trimmed V and J ends, which lost 1 base and 0 bases, there was a span of 7 bases. In nucleotides, the CDR3 is TGTGCCAGCAGTGAATCGGACAGCTCCTACGAGCAGTACTTC. It codes for CASSESDSSYEQYF.

This clonotype was found many times. The chain carries TRBV2 and TRBJ2-7, with D unresolved. Between the trimmed V and J ends, which lost 2 bases and 5 bases, there was a span of 13 bases. This CDR3 comprises 14 residues. The germline gives CDR1 SNHLY, CDR2 FYNNEI. The CDR3 is CASSERLLLHEQYF. The DNA of the CDR3 is TGTGCCAGCAGTGAAAGGTTGTTACTGCACGAGCAGTACTTC.

This clonotype appeared many times. The rearrangement uses TRBV4-2 and TRBJ2-1; 7 positions agree with TRBD2. This CDR3 is built from 15 residues. Germline V gene sequence: CDR1 LGHNA, CDR2 YNFKEQ. V gave up 0 bases and J gave up 4 bases; unmatched junction bases: 3. The CDR3 is CASSQDLAEYNEQFF. CDR3 DNA: TGTGCCAGCAGCCAAGATCTAGCGGAGTACAATGAGCAGTTCTTC.

V is TRBV19 and J is TRBJ2-3, with no clear D. V lost 10 bases, J lost 1 base, and 9 bases lay in between. The CDR3 is 12 residues long. Germline V gives CDR1 LNHDA, CDR2 SQIVND (reference sequence). The CDR3 reads CANRLCTDTQYF. CDR3 DNA: TGTGCCAACCGACTGTGCACAGATACGCAGTATTTT.

In its sample, this clonotype was seen a few times. V gene TRBV7-2 combines with J gene TRBJ2-7; 13 nucleotides align to TRBD2. Germline trimming cut 1 base from V and 3 bases from J; bases unmatched to any gene: 3. Germline V gene sequence: CDR1 SGHTA, CDR2 FQGNSA. The CDR3 length is 16 residues. The CDR3 DNA reads as TGTGCCAGCAGCTTAGGGGGACTAGCGGGAATCTACGAGCAGTACTTC. Translating it yields CASSLGGLAGIYEQYF.

The V gene is TRBV5-1, the J gene TRBJ2-2; 9 bases line up with TRBD1. Germline values: CDR1 SGHRS, CDR2 YFSETQ. J lost 4 bases, V lost 1 base, and 5 bases had no gene match. The CDR3 covers 16 residues. The CDR3 sequence: CASSLSGQGSTGELFF. In nucleotides, the CDR3 is TGCGCCAGCAGCTTGTCGGGACAGGGATCCACCGGGGAGCTGTTTTTT.

Notes on this clonotype: This sequence may be a read error, since a much larger clone differs from it by one base. The rearrangement uses TRBV5-1 and TRBJ2-4; tentatively, D is TRBD1 (5 bases). V was pared by 0 bases and J by 0 bases, with 10 bases between. Germline loops: CDR1 SGHRS, CDR2 YFSETQ. CDR3 length equals 16 residues. The CDR3 here is CASSLDHRTAKNIQYF. CDR3 DNA: TGCGCCAGCAGCTTGGACCACAGGACAGCCAAAAACATTCAGTACTTC. Together with reference TRBV5-1 and TRBJ2-4, the CDR3 gives the full variable domain: KAGVTQTPRYLIKTRGQQVTLSCSPISGHRSVSWYQQTPGQGLQFLFEYFSETQRNKGNFPGRFSGRQFSNSRSEMNVSTLELGDSALYLCASSLDHRTAKNIQYFGAGTRLSVL.

The rearrangement joins TRBV12-3 or TRBV12-4 to TRBJ1-1; a weak D match, TRBD1 (6 bases). V gave up 8 bases and J gave up 0 bases, with 13 bases separating them. CDR3 length: 14 residues. In nucleotides, the CDR3 is TGTGCCAGCGGTCTCAGGGGCCTGAACACTGAAGCTTTCTTT. This codes for CASGLRGLNTEAFF.

The chain combines TRBV10-3 with TRBJ2-3, with 11 bases that match TRBD2. Trimming at V came to 4 bases and at J to 5 bases, leaving 5 bases not matched to a gene. This CDR3 is 15 amino acids long. Germline V CDR1 and CDR2: ENHRY, SYGVKD. CDR3 sequence: CAISAGTSGGDTQYF. The CDR3 DNA reads as TGTGCCATCAGTGCCGGGACTAGCGGCGGAGATACGCAGTATTTT.

The rearrangement uses TRBV5-1 and TRBJ1-2; D is ambiguous. Germline-derived CDR1 and CDR2 are SGHRS and YFSETQ. Deletions cut 1 base from V and 4 bases from J, with 11 bases between. This CDR3 contains 14 residues. The DNA of the CDR3 is TGCGCCAGCAGCTTGTACGGGGAGGCCTATGGCTACACCTTC. Residues: CASSLYGEAYGYTF. The full variable domain, with the rest looked up from reference TRBV5-1 and TRBJ1-2, is KAGVTQTPRYLIKTRGQQVTLSCSPISGHRSVSWYQQTPGQGLQFLFEYFSETQRNKGNFPGRFSGRQFSNSRSEMNVSTLELGDSALYLCASSLYGEAYGYTFGSGTRLTVV.

This clonotype was detected a few times. The chain joins TRBV7-9 to TRBJ2-7, with unresolved D. The germline V and J ends were trimmed by 8 bases and 0 bases, with 14 bases remaining between them. This CDR3 region has 14 residues. CDR1 and CDR2 (germline): SEHNR, FQNEAQ (reference sequence). The CDR3 spells CASQSTGSSYEQYF. CDR3 DNA: TGTGCCAGCCAATCAACCGGCAGCTCCTACGAGCAGTACTTC.

This clonotype was detected only a few times. The chain employs TRBV5-1 and TRBJ1-5, with D perhaps matching TRBD1 (5 bases). Germline V gives CDR1 SGHRS, CDR2 YFSETQ. V was clipped by 4 bases and J by 2 bases, with 10 bases between them. The CDR3 is 14 amino acids. CDR3 sequence: CASSPTVGNQPQHF. CDR3 bases: TGCGCCAGCAGCCCGACAGTGGGCAATCAGCCCCAGCATTTT.

A few counts support this clonotype. J is TRBJ1-6 and V is TRBV2; 7 bases agree with TRBD1. V was pared by 7 bases and J by 4 bases, with 7 bases of the junction left unmatched. This CDR3 contains 15 residues. Per the germline V gene, CDR1 is SNHLY and CDR2 is FYNNEI. The CDR3 bases are TGTGCCAGCACTCGACAGGGACCTTATAATTCACCCCTCCACTTT. It is translated as CASTRQGPYNSPLHF.

This clonotype has a count of ten or more. The chain joins TRBV27 to TRBJ2-7, with 9 positions matching TRBD2. CDR3 length: 13 amino acids. From germline, CDR1 is MNHEY and CDR2 SMNVEV (reference sequence). The junction had 0 bases not matched to a gene; V was cut back by 6 bases and J by 0 bases. The CDR3 nucleotides are TGTGCCAGCAGACTAGCGGGCTCCTACGAGCAGTACTTC. Its protein is CASRLAGSYEQYF.

This clonotype was counted a single time. Being one base from a much bigger clone, this may be a read error. The chain has TRBV4-2 and TRBJ2-3; TRBD2 matches at 10 bases. CDR1 and CDR2 from the germline V gene are LGHNA and YNFKEQ. The CDR3 covers 17 residues. CDR3 sequence reads: CASSQQRTSGSTDMQYF. The CDR3 coding sequence is TGTGCCAGCAGCCAACAAAGGACTAGCGGAAGCACAGATATGCAGTATTTT.

The V call is TRBV15, the J call TRBJ2-7, with TRBD2 as a possible D gene (5 bases). The germline V gene has CDR1 LNHNV and CDR2 YYDKDF (reference sequence). The CDR3 loop spans 13 amino acids. Trimming pared 5 bases from V and 6 bases from J, leaving 14 bases between. The CDR3: CATSQGLVVEQYF. The CDR3 DNA follows: TGTGCCACCAGCCAAGGACTGGTCGTCGAGCAGTACTTC.

The rearrangement links TRBV6-1 to TRBJ1-2; possibly TRBD1 for D (6 bases). CDR3 length: 15 residues. Trimming pared 2 bases from V and 0 bases from J, leaving 10 bases between. Per germline, CDR1 MNHNS and CDR2 SASEGT. CDR3 nucleotides: TGTGCCAGCAGTGAAATGACAGGCCCTAACTATGGCTACACCTTC. Translating gives CASSEMTGPNYGYTF.

Worth noting for this clonotype: At one end the junction does not follow the germline gene, possibly because of a read error. This chain joins TRBV29-1 and TRBJ2-1, with TRBD2 matching 12 bases. Germline V gene data show CDR1 as SQVTM and CDR2 as ANQGSEA. CDR3 length: 16 amino acids. Written as DNA, the CDR3 is TGCAGCGTTGCTCGACCTTGGACTAGCGGGAACAATGAGCAGGTCTTC. It translates to CSVARPWTSGNNEQVF.

This clonotype was seen more than once but under ten times. This chain uses TRBV27 with TRBJ2-7; D unresolved. The CDR3 extends over 14 amino acids. Germline V CDR1 and CDR2: MNHEY, SMNVEV (reference sequence). Between the trimmed V and J ends, which lost 3 bases and 10 bases, there was a span of 19 bases. CDR3 bases: TGTGCCAGCAGTTTTCGGAGAGGACCAGAAGGCCAGTACTTC. This sequence encodes CASSFRRGPEGQYF.

The chain uses TRBV6-5 and TRBJ1-5; 12 nucleotides line up with TRBD1. This CDR3 contains 18 residues. In germline, CDR1 is MNHEY, CDR2 SVGAGI. V lost 2 bases and J lost 2; bases outside the gene matches: 7. As DNA, the CDR3 is TGTGCCAGCAGTTACGCGGGACAGGGGGCGCGGGGCAATCAGCCCCAGCATTTT. Translating it yields CASSYAGQGARGNQPQHF.

This clonotype came up a few times. The chain recombines TRBV6-6 with TRBJ1-5, with D unclear. Germline-derived CDR1 and CDR2 are MNHNY and SVGAGI (reference sequence). V lost 5 bases and J lost 0, with 11 bases in between. CDR3 size: 15 residues. The CDR3 sequence is CASSKVGYSNQPQHF. The DNA for the CDR3 is TGTGCCAGCAGTAAAGTCGGCTATAGCAATCAGCCCCAGCATTTT.

This clonotype was seen more than once but under ten times. This chain links TRBV3-1 with TRBJ2-5; 11 nucleotides align to TRBD2. Germline loops: CDR1 LGHDT, CDR2 YNNKEL (reference sequence). CDR3 length: 18 residues. Trimming cost V 0 bases and J 0 bases; bases outside gene matches: 6. Here the CDR3 reads CASSQDPLAGGYQETQYF. The DNA for the CDR3 is TGTGCCAGCAGCCAAGATCCCCTAGCGGGGGGTTACCAAGAGACCCAGTACTTC.

The chain links TRBV29-1 to TRBJ1-1; 12 bases match TRBD1. The germline V gene encodes CDR1 SQVTM and CDR2 ANQGSEA. V trimming: 5 bases; J trimming: 3 bases; junction bases outside the gene matches: 10. The CDR3 runs to 16 residues. The CDR3 bases are TGCAGCGTTCGGGACAGGGGGCTGGGATCCTACACTGAAGCTTTCTTT. This encodes CSVRDRGLGSYTEAFF.

This clonotype was found a few times. The chain carries TRBV28 and TRBJ2-5; D unclear. The end of the DNA fits TRBJ2-7 better, so the J call may be wrong. The CDR3 contains 12 residues. CDR1 and CDR2 from the germline V gene are MDHEN and SYDVKM. As DNA, the CDR3 is TGTGCCAGCAGTTCTCGGAATCACGAGCAGTACTTC. Its protein product is CASSSRNHEQYF.

The CDR3 sequence is CASSYGTGVSPLHF. As DNA, the CDR3 is TGCGCCAGCAGCTACGGGACAGGGGTTTCACCCCTCCACTTT. This chain links TRBV5-1 with TRBJ1-6, with 10 bases fitting TRBD1. Germline V lookup: CDR1 SGHRS, CDR2 YFSETQ. V lost 3 bases to trimming and J lost 9 bases; unmatched junction nucleotides: 3. The CDR3 covers 14 residues.

The chain links TRBV5-6 to TRBJ1-2, with 7 bases lining up with TRBD1. The CDR3 has 14 residues. Germline loops: CDR1 SGHDT, CDR2 YYEEEE. The V segment lost 4 bases and the J segment 8 bases; nucleotides outside the gene matches: 11. CDR3 in DNA: TGTGCCAGCAGCCCCCACGACAGGGCCCAAGGCTACACCTTC. It encodes CASSPHDRAQGYTF.

The rearrangement joins TRBV7-9 to TRBJ2-6, with TRBD1 matching over 8 bases. Trimming at V came to 2 bases and at J to 4 bases, leaving 16 bases not matched to a gene. The CDR3 runs 20 residues. Germline CDR1 and CDR2: SEHNR and FQNEAQ (reference sequence). The CDR3 region is CASSLNLAWDRSLGANVLTF. The CDR3 nucleotides read TGTGCCAGCAGCTTAAATCTTGCTTGGGACAGGTCCCTGGGGGCCAACGTCCTGACTTTC. The whole variable domain, filled in from reference TRBV7-9 and TRBJ2-6, reads DTGVSQNPRHKITKRGQNVTFRCDPISEHNRLYWYRQTLGQGPEFLTYFQNEAQLEKSRLLSDRFSAERPKGSFSTLEIQRTEQGDSAMYLCASSLNLAWDRSLGANVLTFGAGSRLTVL.